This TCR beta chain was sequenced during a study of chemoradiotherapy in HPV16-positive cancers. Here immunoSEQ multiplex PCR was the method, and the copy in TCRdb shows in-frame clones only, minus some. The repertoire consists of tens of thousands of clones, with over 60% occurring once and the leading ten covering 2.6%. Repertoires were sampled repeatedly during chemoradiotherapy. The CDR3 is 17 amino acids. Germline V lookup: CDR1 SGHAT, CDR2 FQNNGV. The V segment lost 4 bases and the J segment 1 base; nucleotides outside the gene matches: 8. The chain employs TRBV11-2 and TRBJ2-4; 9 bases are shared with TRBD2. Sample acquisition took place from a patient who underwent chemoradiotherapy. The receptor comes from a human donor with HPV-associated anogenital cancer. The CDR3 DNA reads TGTGCCAGCAGCTGGCTTAGCGGGGGCCTCGCCAAAAACATTCAGTACTTC. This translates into CASSWLSGGLAKNIQYF.